The entry below describes one T cell receptor beta chain. This entry comes from a study of CD8+ T cells in alopecia areata. At the level of the study: Treated patients received severity scores based on the percentage of scalp area affected.

Indicated treatment: oral pan-JAK inhibitor, 5-10 mg twice daily. V lost 5 bases to trimming and J lost 6 bases, with 13 bases between them. Germline loops: CDR1 MNHEY, CDR2 SVGAGI. The CDR3 consists of 13 residues. RNA extraction was followed by reverse transcription into cDNA, which acted as the sequencing template. This table comes from immunoSEQ multiplex PCR, and its TCRdb copy is limited to in-frame clones, with some not included. The table lists 270,000 or so clones, 58% of them singletons. The sequencing used CD4+ T cells sorted from blood, collected at week 24, from a patient treated with tofacitinib. The clonotype was recovered from a human donor with alopecia areata. The V gene is TRBV6-5, the J gene TRBJ1-1; TRBD1 might be the D (6 bases). The CDR3 bases are TGTGCCAGCAGTCGCGGACAGAGGGCTGAAGCTTTCTTT. Translation: CASSRGQRAEAFF.